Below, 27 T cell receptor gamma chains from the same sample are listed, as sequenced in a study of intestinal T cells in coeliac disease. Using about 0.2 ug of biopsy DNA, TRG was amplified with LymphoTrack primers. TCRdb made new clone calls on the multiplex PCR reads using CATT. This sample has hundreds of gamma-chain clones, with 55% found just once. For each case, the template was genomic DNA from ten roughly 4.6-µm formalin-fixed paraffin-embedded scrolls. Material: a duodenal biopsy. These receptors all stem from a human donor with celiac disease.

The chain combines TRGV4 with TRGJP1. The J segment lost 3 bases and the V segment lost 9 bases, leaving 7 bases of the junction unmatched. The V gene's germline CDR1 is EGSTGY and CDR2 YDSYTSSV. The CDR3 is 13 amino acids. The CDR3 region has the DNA TGTGCCACCCGTCCCCCCACTGGTTGGTTCAAGATATTT. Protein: CATRPPTGWFKIF.

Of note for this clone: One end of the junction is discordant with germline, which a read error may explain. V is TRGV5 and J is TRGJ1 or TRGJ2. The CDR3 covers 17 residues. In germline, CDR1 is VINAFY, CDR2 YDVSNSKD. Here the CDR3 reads CATLDPRSTRIYYKKLF. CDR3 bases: TGTGCCACCTTGGACCCTCGGTCGACGCGAATTTATTATAAGAAACTCTTT.

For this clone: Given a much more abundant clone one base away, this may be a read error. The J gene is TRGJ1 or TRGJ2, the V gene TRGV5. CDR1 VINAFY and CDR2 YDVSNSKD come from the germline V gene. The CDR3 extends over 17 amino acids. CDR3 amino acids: CATWENALFPDYYKKLF. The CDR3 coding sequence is TGTGCCACCTGGGAGAATGCATTATTCCCCGATTATTATAAGAAACTCTTC.

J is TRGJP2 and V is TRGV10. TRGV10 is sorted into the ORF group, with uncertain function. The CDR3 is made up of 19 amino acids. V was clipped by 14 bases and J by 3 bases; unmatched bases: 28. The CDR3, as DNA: TGTGCTCCGCGGGGGACTGCGTGGGAAGAGGGGGGTAGTGATTGGATCAAGACGTTT. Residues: CAPRGTAWEEGGSDWIKTF.

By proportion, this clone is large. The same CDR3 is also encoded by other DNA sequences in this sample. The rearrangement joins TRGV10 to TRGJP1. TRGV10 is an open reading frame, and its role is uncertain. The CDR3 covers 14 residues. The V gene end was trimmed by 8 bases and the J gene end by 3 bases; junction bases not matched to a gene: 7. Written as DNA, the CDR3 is TGTGCTGCGTGGGGGTGTGCCACTGGTTGGTTCAAGATATTT. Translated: CAAWGCATGWFKIF.

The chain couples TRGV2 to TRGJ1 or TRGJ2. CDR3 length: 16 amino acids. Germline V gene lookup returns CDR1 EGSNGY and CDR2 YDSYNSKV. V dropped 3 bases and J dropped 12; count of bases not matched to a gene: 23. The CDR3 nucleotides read TGTGCCACCTGGGACAGTCCGAAAATAATCGAATGTAGGAAACTCTTT. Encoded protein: CATWDSPKIIECRKLF.

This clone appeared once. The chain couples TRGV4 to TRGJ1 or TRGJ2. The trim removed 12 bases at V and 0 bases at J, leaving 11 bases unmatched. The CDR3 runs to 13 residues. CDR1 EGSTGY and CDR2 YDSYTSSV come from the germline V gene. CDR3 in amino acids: CAPRPTNYYKKLF. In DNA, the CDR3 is TGTGCCCCCAGGCCCACGAATTATTATAAGAAACTCTTT.

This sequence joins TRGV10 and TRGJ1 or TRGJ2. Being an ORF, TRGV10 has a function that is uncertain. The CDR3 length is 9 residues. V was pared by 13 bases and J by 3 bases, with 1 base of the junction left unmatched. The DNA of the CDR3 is TGTGCTGTTTATTATAAGAAACTCTTT. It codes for CAVYYKKLF.

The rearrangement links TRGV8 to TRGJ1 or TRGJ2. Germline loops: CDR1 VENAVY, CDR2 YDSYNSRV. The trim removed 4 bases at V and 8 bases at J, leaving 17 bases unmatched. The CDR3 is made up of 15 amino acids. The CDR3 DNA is TGTGCCACCTGGGACCGCGGGAGGCAAACTGATAAGAAACTCTTT. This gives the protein CATWDRGRQTDKKLF.

CDR3 DNA: TGTGCCACCTGGGACGGACTGAAAAATTATTATAAGAAACTCTTT. The encoded protein is CATWDGLKNYYKKLF. The J gene is TRGJ1 or TRGJ2, the V gene TRGV3. The V and J ends lost 3 bases and 1 base, in that order; junction bases with no gene match: 9. CDR3 length equals 15 residues. Germline-derived CDR1 and CDR2 are VTNTFY and YDVSTARD (reference sequence).

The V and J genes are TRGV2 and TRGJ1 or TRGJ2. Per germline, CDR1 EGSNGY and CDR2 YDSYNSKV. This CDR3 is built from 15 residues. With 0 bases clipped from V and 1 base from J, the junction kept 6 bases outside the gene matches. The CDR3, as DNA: TGTGCCACCTGGGACGGGCATAAAAATTATTATAAGAAACTCTTT. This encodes CATWDGHKNYYKKLF.

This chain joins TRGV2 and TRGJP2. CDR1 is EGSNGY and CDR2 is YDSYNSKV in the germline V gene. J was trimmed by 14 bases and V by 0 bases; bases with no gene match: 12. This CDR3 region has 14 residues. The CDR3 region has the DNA TGTGCCACCTGGGACGGGTTGTTTACTGGTATCAAGACGTTT. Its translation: CATWDGLFTGIKTF.

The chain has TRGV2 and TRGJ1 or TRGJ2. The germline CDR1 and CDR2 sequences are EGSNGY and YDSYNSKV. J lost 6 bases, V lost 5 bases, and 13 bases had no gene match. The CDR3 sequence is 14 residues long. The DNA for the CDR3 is TGTGCCACCTGGGCGGGCCCCCGATTTTATAAGAAACTCTTT. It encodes CATWAGPRFYKKLF.

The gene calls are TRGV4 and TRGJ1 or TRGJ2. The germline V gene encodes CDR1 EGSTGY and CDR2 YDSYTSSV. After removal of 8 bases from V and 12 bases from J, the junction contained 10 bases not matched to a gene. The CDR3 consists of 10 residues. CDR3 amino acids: CATFNRMKLF. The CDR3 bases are TGTGCCACCTTCAACCGGATGAAACTCTTT.

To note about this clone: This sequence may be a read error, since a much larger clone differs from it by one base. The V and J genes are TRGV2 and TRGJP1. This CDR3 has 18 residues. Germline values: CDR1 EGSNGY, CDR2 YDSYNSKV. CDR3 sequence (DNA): TGTGCCTCCTGGGACGGGCGAATTCGAATGGACACTGGTTGGTTCAAGATATTT. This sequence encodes CASWDGRIRMDTGWFKIF.

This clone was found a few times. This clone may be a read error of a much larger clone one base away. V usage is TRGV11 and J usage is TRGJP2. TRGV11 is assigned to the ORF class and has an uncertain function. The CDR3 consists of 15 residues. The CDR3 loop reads CACRIRHVGDWIKTF. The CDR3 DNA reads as TGTGCCTGCCGGATTAGGCACGTAGGTGATTGGATCAAGACGTTT.

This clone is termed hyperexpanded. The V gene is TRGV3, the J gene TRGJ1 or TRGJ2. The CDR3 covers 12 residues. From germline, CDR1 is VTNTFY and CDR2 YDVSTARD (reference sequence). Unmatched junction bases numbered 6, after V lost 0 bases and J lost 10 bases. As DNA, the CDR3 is TGTGCCACCTGGGACAGGCTTGGCAAGAAACTCTTT. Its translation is CATWDRLGKKLF.

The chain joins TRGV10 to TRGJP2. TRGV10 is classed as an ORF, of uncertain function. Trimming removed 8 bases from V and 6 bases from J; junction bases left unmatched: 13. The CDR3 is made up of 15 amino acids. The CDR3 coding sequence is TGTGCTGCGTGGGAGGCCCTTGGTTGTGATTGGATCAAGACGTTT. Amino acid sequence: CAAWEALGCDWIKTF.

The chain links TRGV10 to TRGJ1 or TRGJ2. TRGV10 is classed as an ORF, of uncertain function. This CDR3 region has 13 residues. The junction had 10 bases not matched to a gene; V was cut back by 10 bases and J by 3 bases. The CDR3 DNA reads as TGTGCTGCGTTGGGACCAATTTATTATAAGAAACTCTTT. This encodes CAALGPIYYKKLF.

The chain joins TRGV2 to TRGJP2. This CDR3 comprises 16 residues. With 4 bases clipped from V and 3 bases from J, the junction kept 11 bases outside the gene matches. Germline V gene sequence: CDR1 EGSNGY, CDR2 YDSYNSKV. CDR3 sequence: CATWEGVIGSDWIKTF. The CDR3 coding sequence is TGTGCCACCTGGGAGGGGGTGATTGGTAGTGATTGGATCAAGACGTTT.

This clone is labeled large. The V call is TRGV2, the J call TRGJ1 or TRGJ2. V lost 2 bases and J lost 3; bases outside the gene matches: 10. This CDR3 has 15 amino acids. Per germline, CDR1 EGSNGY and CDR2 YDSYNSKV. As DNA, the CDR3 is TGTGCCACCTGGGACGCTAGAGGGGCTTATTATAAGAAACTCTTT. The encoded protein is CATWDARGAYYKKLF.

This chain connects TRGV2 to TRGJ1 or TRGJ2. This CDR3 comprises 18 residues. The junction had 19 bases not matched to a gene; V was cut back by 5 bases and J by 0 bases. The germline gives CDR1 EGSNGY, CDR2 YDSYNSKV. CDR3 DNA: TGTGCCACCTGGGGACGGCCCGCCGACCCTCAGAATTATTATAAGAAACTCTTT. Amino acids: CATWGRPADPQNYYKKLF.

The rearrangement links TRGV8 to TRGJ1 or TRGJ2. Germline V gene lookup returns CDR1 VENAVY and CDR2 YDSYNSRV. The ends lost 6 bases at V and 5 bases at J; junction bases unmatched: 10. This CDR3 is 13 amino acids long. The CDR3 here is CATWIWNHYKKLF. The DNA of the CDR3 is TGTGCCACCTGGATATGGAACCATTATAAGAAACTCTTT.

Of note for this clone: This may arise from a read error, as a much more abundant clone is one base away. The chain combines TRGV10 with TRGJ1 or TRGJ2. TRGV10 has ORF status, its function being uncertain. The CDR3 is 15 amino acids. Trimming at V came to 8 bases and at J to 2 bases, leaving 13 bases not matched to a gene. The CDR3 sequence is CAAWGPAADYYKKLF. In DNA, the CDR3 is TGTGCTGCGTGGGGTCCGGCTGCTGATTATTATAAGAAACTCTTT.

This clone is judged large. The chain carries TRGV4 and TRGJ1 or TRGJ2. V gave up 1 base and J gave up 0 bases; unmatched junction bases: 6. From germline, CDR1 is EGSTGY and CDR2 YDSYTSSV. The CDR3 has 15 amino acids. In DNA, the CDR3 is TGTGCCACCTGGGATGGAAGTTCGAATTATTATAAGAAACTCTTT. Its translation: CATWDGSSNYYKKLF.

CDR3 amino acids: CATLGAIYYKKLF. As DNA, the CDR3 is TGTGCCACCTTGGGGGCAATCTATTATAAGAAACTCTTT. V usage is TRGV8 and J usage is TRGJ1 or TRGJ2. The junction had 11 bases not matched to a gene; V was cut back by 8 bases and J by 4 bases. The germline CDR1 and CDR2 sequences are VENAVY and YDSYNSRV. CDR3 length: 13 amino acids.

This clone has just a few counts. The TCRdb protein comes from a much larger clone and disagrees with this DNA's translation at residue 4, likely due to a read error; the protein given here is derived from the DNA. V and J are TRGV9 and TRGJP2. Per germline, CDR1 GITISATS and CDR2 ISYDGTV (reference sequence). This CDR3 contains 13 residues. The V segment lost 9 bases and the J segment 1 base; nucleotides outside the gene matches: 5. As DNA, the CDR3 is TGTGCCTTGATGGGTAGTAGTGATTGGATCAAGACGTTT. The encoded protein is CALMGSSDWIKTF.